The 15 T cell receptor beta chains in this list originate from one sample, sequenced in a study of T-cell memory formation after mild COVID-19. TCRdb fed the 5' RACE reads into MiXCR, producing one record per CDR3 protein. Among approximately 260,000 distinct CDR3 sequences listed, around 15% were seen once. The sequenced sample was PBMCs or a T cell subset sorted from them (not recorded which). The receptors here all came from a man aged 18 to 29 who had mild COVID-19 (a few samples of this study predate the infection). Cell type and time point are not known.

This clonotype has a handful of counts. The CDR3: CASSPSSTSTYGYTF. For the CDR3, the DNA is TGTGCCAGCAGCCCCTCCTCGACCTCAACTTATGGCTACACCTTC. The chain joins TRBV7-3 to TRBJ1-2, with D hard to call. V lost 5 bases to trimming and J lost 5 bases, with 18 bases between them. CDR1 is SGHTA and CDR2 is FQGTGA in the germline V gene. This CDR3 contains 15 residues.

This chain connects TRBV7-2 to TRBJ1-1; perhaps TRBD1 as D (6 bases). Between the trimmed V and J ends, which lost 5 bases and 0 bases, there was a span of 10 bases. CDR3 length equals 14 residues. From germline, CDR1 is SGHTA and CDR2 FQGNSA. The CDR3 sequence is CASSANRVNTEAFF. In DNA form, the CDR3 reads TGTGCCAGCAGCGCAAACAGGGTGAACACTGAAGCTTTCTTT.

In this sample, this clonotype turned up a few times. The rearrangement joins TRBV27 to TRBJ2-7; D is unresolved. V lost 5 bases and J lost 6, with 26 bases in between. Germline lookup yields CDR1 MNHEY and CDR2 SMNVEV (reference sequence). The CDR3 sequence is 17 residues long. The CDR3 region is CASSPPTPTTPLGEQYF. DNA of the CDR3: TGTGCCAGCAGTCCACCGACCCCGACGACACCCCTCGGCGAGCAGTACTTC.

This clonotype appeared a few times. The V gene is TRBV20-1, the J gene TRBJ1-4; D is unclear. CDR1 is DFQATT, CDR2 SNEGSKA, per germline (reference sequence). This CDR3 has 12 amino acids. The germline V and J ends were trimmed by 1 base and 12 bases, with 12 bases remaining between them. CDR3 sequence reads: CSARAGGRQLFF. Here the CDR3 DNA reads TGCAGTGCTAGAGCGGGTGGGAGGCAACTGTTTTTT.

This clonotype was counted at least ten times. The rearrangement uses TRBV6-5 and TRBJ1-1; 8 nucleotides line up with TRBD1. This CDR3 region has 15 residues. V shed 5 bases, J shed 2 bases, and the junction held 7 bases outside the gene matches. Germline CDR1 is MNHEY and CDR2 is SVGAGI. The CDR3 here is CASSRSGTGNTEAFF. DNA of the CDR3: TGTGCCAGCAGTCGGTCCGGGACAGGTAACACTGAAGCTTTCTTT.

This chain joins TRBV4-2 and TRBJ1-3; no clear D. This CDR3 contains 14 residues. The ends were cut back, 1 base at V and 0 bases at J, with 4 bases in the middle. CDR1 LGHNA and CDR2 YNFKEQ come from the germline V gene. The CDR3 spells CASSQAFSGNTIYF. The CDR3 bases are TGTGCCAGCAGCCAAGCCTTCTCTGGAAACACCATATATTTT.

The sample holds a few counts of this clonotype. This chain uses TRBV7-3 with TRBJ2-3, with 8 positions matching TRBD2. The length of the CDR3 is 15 residues. CDR1 is SGHTA and CDR2 is FQGTGA in the germline V gene. Germline trimming cut 4 bases from V and 1 base from J; bases unmatched to any gene: 4. CDR3: CASSSQRGRTDTQYF. The CDR3 region has the DNA TGTGCCAGCAGCTCCCAGCGGGGGCGCACAGATACGCAGTATTTT.

The gene calls are TRBV4-3 and TRBJ1-1; D is unclear. There are 15 residues in the CDR3. V was trimmed by 1 base and J by 0 bases, leaving 9 bases between them. Germline V gene data show CDR1 as LGHNA and CDR2 as YSLEER. CDR3 in amino acids: CASSQVAQMNTEAFF. The DNA of the CDR3 is TGCGCCAGCAGCCAAGTAGCACAGATGAACACTGAAGCTTTCTTT.

This clonotype was recorded at least ten times. This rearrangement joins TRBV6-5 to TRBJ2-7; 9 positions match TRBD1. Germline CDR1 MNHEY, CDR2 SVGAGI. The CDR3 consists of 14 residues. The V segment lost 2 bases and the J segment 4 bases; nucleotides outside the gene matches: 3. This chain's CDR3 is CASSYGTGRYEQYF. The DNA of the CDR3 is TGTGCCAGCAGTTACGGGACAGGGAGGTACGAGCAGTACTTC.

This CDR3 is CANGDSGDTQYF. The CDR3 DNA reads TGTGCCAACGGGGACTCGGGAGATACGCAGTATTTT. The chain joins TRBV10-3 to TRBJ2-3; a possible D gene is TRBD2 (6 bases). Germline CDR1 and CDR2: ENHRY and SYGVKD. CDR3 size: 12 residues. Trimming left V 10 bases short and J 5 bases short, with 13 bases between.

This clonotype was picked up a small number of times. The chain links TRBV12-3 or TRBV12-4 to TRBJ2-1; TRBD2 agrees at 12 bases. The V gene end was trimmed by 6 bases and the J gene end by 9 bases; junction bases not matched to a gene: 9. The CDR3 contains 15 residues. CDR3 in DNA: TGTGCCAGCAGGAGACTAGCGGGGGTAGTAGGTGAGCAGTTCTTC. The encoded protein is CASRRLAGVVGEQFF.

This chain connects TRBV7-3 to TRBJ1-6; possible D gene TRBD1, 6 bases. Trimming pared 4 bases from V and 10 bases from J, leaving 11 bases between. The germline V gene encodes CDR1 SGHTA and CDR2 FQGTGA. There are 13 residues in the CDR3. CDR3 sequence (DNA): TGTGCCAGCAGCTCCGACAGGCAATCACCCCTCCACTTT. Amino acids: CASSSDRQSPLHF.

In this sample, this clonotype turned up a few times. The chain employs TRBV12-5 and TRBJ2-5; possible D gene TRBD2, 6 bases. This CDR3 has 13 amino acids. Germline V gene sequence: CDR1 LGHNT, CDR2 FRNRAP. Trimming shortened V by 7 bases and J by 5 bases, and 14 bases separated the two germline ends. The CDR3 DNA reads TGTGCTAGTGCCCTAGGAGGGTTGGAGACCCAGTACTTC. Protein: CASALGGLETQYF.

The rearrangement uses TRBV7-2 and TRBJ2-5, with 9 bases matching TRBD2. The CDR3 runs to 14 residues. Trimming at V came to 7 bases and at J to 5 bases, leaving 8 bases not matched to a gene. The V gene's germline CDR1 is SGHTA and CDR2 FQGNSA. The chain's CDR3 is CASIGTSLGETQYF. CDR3 coding DNA: TGTGCCAGCATAGGGACTAGCTTGGGGGAGACCCAGTACTTC. Full variable domain (remainder filled in from reference TRBV7-2 and TRBJ2-5): GAGVSQSPSNKVTEKGKDVELRCDPISGHTALYWYRQSLGQGLEFLIYFQGNSAPDKSGLPSDRFSAERTGGSVSTLTIQRTQQEDSAVYLCASIGTSLGETQYFGPGTRLLVL.

This clonotype was detected many times. The chain uses TRBV10-3 and TRBJ2-1; no clear D. Trimming removed 4 bases from V and 2 bases from J, with 9 bases in between. Germline assignment: CDR1 ENHRY and CDR2 SYGVKD. This CDR3 has 14 residues. The CDR3 DNA follows: TGTGCCATCAGTGTGGGGATCACCTACAATGAGCAGTTCTTC. Translating it yields CAISVGITYNEQFF.